The rows below give T cell receptor beta chains drawn from one sample of a study of beta chain features in type 1 diabetes. Libraries were prepared by immunoSEQ multiplex PCR; TCRdb keeps only in-frame clonotypes and omits some of them. Among about 900,000 clones listed, roughly a sixth were seen once. Specimen: naive CD4+ T cells from blood. The receptor source for this set is a woman aged 18-30 years in good health. Both conserved end residues are part of each CDR3. The order of the fields is D gene, clone size, V gene, J gene, CDR3 protein, CDR3 DNA. D genes are given only for firm matches. Clone size is given for some rows only: seen once, a few or many times, or a class if the clone is expanded.

>NA|few|TRBV10-3|TRBJ2-7
CAISESTGRNYEQYF
TGTGCCATCAGTGAGTCTACCGGCCGAAACTACGAGCAGTACTTC
>TRBD1|few|TRBV5-6|TRBJ1-2
CASSPGQGANYGYTF
TGTGCCAGCAGCCCGGGACAGGGGGCAAACTATGGCTACACCTTC
>TRBD1|few|TRBV25-1|TRBJ1-5
CASSGTVNQPQHF
TGTGCCAGCAGCGGGACAGTAAATCAGCCCCAGCATTTT
>TRBD2|NA|TRBV7-9|TRBJ2-3
CASSLSGINADTQYF
TGTGCCAGCAGCCTTAGCGGGATTAACGCAGATACGCAGTATTTT
>TRBD1|NA|TRBV10-3|TRBJ2-5
CASSPRDRGEETQYF
TGTGCCAGCAGCCCGCGGGACAGGGGCGAAGAGACCCAGTACTTC
>TRBD2|NA|TRBV11-2|TRBJ2-1
CASSPPALAGSSEQFF
TGTGCCAGCAGCCCCCCGGCACTAGCGGGATCGAGTGAGCAGTTCTTC
>NA|few|TRBV2|TRBJ2-1
CASQFHNEQFF
TGTGCCAGCCAATTCCACAATGAGCAGTTCTTC
>NA|few|TRBV4-2|TRBJ2-6
CASSQDYSGANVLTF
TGTGCCAGCAGCCAAGATTACTCTGGGGCCAACGTCCTGACTTTC
>NA|NA|TRBV9|TRBJ2-1
CASSVGLGGSYNEQFF
TGTGCCAGCAGCGTAGGCCTGGGCGGCTCCTACAATGAGCAGTTCTTC
>TRBD1|NA|TRBV10-3|TRBJ1-2
CAISGTGDNYGYTF
TGTGCCATCAGTGGCACAGGGGACAACTATGGCTACACCTTC
>TRBD1|NA|TRBV28|TRBJ2-1
CASSFWGQGGNEQFF
TGTGCCAGCAGTTTCTGGGGACAGGGAGGCAATGAGCAGTTCTTC
>NA|few|TRBV15|TRBJ1-1
CATSRGRAVNTEAFF
TGTGCCACCAGCAGAGGCAGGGCGGTGAACACTGAAGCTTTCTTT
>NA|few|TRBV19|TRBJ1-1
CASSRRPTVHGEAFF
TGTGCCAGTAGTAGGCGGCCGACGGTACATGGGGAAGCTTTCTTT
>TRBD1|NA|TRBV6-6|TRBJ1-1
CASRRQGALVTEAFF
TGTGCCAGCAGACGACAGGGGGCATTAGTCACTGAAGCTTTCTTT
>TRBD1|few|TRBV6-6|TRBJ2-7
CASSPSDRASYEQYF
TGTGCCAGCAGTCCCTCGGACAGGGCTAGTTACGAGCAGTACTTC
>NA|NA|TRBV18|TRBJ1-2
CASSPRGGGGANYGYTF
TGTGCCAGCTCACCACGTGGCGGCGGCGGGGCTAACTATGGCTACACCTTC
>NA|NA|TRBV5-4|TRBJ2-5
CASSQGDSLETQYF
TGTGCCAGCAGCCAAGGGGACTCCCTGGAGACCCAGTACTTC
>NA|few|TRBV20-1|TRBJ2-1
CSAKVVEQFF
TGCAGTGCTAAGGTAGTTGAGCAGTTCTTC
>TRBD2|NA|TRBV10-3|TRBJ2-3
CAISEREATDTQYF
TGTGCCATCAGCGAGCGGGAGGCCACAGATACGCAGTATTTT
>NA|NA|TRBV18|TRBJ1-2
CASSPLRDGYTF
TGTGCCAGCTCACCCCTTAGGGATGGCTACACCTTC
>NA|NA|TRBV9|TRBJ2-1
CASSVGWESYNEQFF
TGTGCCAGCAGCGTAGGGTGGGAGTCCTACAATGAGCAGTTCTTC
>NA|NA|TRBV2|TRBJ2-1
CAGQGSSYNEQFF
TGTGCCGGCCAGGGGAGCTCCTACAATGAGCAGTTCTTC
>TRBD2|NA|TRBV14|TRBJ2-3
CASSLAGVPDTQYF
TGTGCCAGCAGTTTAGCGGGAGTGCCAGATACGCAGTATTTT
>TRBD2|once|TRBV6-5|TRBJ2-4
CASRKGLVYIQYF
TGTGCCAGCAGGAAGGGACTAGTGTACATTCAGTACTTC
>TRBD2|NA|TRBV20-1|TRBJ2-1
CSARTSREQFF
TGCAGTGCTCGGACTAGTCGAGAGCAGTTCTTC
>NA|NA|TRBV18|TRBJ1-2
CASSPPSETSYGYTF
TGTGCCAGCTCACCACCGAGTGAGACCTCCTATGGCTACACCTTC